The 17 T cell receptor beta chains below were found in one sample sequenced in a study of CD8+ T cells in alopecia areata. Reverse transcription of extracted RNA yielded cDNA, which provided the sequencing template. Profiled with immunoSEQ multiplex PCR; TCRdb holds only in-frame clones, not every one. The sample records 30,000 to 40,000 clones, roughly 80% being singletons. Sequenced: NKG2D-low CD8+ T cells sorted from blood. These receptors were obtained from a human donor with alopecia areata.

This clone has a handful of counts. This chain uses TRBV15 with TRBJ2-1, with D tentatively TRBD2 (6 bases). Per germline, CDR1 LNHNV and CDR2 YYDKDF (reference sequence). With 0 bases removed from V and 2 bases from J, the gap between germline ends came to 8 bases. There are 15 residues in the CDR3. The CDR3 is CATSREREAYNEQFF. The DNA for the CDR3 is TGTGCCACCAGCAGAGAGCGGGAAGCCTACAATGAGCAGTTCTTC.

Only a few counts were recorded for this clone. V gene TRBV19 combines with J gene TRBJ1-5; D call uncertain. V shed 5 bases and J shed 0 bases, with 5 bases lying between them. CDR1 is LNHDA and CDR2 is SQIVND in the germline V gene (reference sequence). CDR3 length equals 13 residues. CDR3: CASSSVSNQPQHF. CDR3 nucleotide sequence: TGTGCCAGTAGTTCGGTTAGCAATCAGCCCCAGCATTTT.

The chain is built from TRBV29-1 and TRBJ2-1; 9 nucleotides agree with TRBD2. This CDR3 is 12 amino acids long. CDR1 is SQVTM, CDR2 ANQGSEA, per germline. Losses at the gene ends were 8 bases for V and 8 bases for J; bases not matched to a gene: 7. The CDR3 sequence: CSPSRTSDEQFF. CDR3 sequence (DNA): TGCAGCCCCTCGAGGACTAGCGATGAGCAGTTCTTC.

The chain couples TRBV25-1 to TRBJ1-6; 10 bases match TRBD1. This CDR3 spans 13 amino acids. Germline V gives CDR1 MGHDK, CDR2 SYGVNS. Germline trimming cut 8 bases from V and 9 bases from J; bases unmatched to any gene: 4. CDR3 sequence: CASLDRGGSPLHF. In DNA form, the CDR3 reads TGTGCCAGCTTGGACAGGGGGGGTTCACCCCTCCACTTT.

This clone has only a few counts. CDR3: CASSQDGGAGGAETQYF. The CDR3 nucleotides read TGTGCCAGCAGCCAAGATGGAGGAGCGGGAGGCGCAGAGACCCAGTACTTC. The rearrangement uses TRBV4-2 and TRBJ2-5; TRBD2 aligns across 9 bases. V shed 0 bases and J 4 bases; nucleotides not matched to a gene: 9. This CDR3 has 17 residues. Germline CDR1 and CDR2: LGHNA and YNFKEQ.

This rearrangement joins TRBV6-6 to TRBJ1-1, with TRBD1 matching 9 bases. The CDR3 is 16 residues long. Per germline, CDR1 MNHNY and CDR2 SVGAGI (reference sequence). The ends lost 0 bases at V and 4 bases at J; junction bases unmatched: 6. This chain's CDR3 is CASSYSGQGQGTEAFF. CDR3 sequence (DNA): TGTGCCAGCAGTTACTCGGGACAGGGACAGGGCACTGAAGCTTTCTTT.

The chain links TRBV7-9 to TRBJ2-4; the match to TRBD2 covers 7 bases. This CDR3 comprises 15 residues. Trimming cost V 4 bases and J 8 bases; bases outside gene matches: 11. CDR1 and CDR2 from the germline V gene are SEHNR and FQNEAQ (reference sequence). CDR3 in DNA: TGTGCCAGCAGCTCCGCCGGAGCGGGATGGGACATTCAGTACTTC. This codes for CASSSAGAGWDIQYF. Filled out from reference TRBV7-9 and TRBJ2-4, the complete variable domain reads DTGVSQNPRHKITKRGQNVTFRCDPISEHNRLYWYRQTLGQGPEFLTYFQNEAQLEKSRLLSDRFSAERPKGSFSTLEIQRTEQGDSAMYLCASSSAGAGWDIQYFGAGTRLSVL.

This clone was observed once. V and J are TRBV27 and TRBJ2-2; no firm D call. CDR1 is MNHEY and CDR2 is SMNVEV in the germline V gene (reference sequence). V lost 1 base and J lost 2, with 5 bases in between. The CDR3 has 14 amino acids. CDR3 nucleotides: TGTGCCAGCAGTTTATGGCCCAACACCGGGGAGCTGTTTTTT. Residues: CASSLWPNTGELFF.

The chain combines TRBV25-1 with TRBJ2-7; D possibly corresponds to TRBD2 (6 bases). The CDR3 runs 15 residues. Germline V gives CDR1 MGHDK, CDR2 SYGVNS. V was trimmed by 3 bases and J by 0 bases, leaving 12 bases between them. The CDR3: CASSDPSEGSYEQYF. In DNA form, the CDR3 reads TGTGCCAGCAGTGATCCCTCGGAGGGCTCCTACGAGCAGTACTTC.

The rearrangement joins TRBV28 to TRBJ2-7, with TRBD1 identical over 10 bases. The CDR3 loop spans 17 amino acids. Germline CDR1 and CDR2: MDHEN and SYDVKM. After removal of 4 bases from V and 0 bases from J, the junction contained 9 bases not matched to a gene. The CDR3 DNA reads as TGTGCCAGCAGTTCTACCTTGAGGGACAGGGGCTCCTACGAGCAGTACTTC. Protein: CASSSTLRDRGSYEQYF.

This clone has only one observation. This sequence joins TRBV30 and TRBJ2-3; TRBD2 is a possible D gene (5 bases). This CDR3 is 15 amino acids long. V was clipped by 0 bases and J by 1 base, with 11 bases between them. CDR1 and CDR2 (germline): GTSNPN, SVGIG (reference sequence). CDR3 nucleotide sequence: TGTGCCTGGAGTGTAACCAGCGGCCGCACAGATACGCAGTATTTT. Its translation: CAWSVTSGRTDTQYF.

This CDR3 reads CASSPNSFDEQFF. CDR3 DNA sequence: TGTGCCAGCAGCCCGAACTCCTTCGATGAGCAGTTCTTC. The gene calls are TRBV14 and TRBJ2-1; D is unclear. CDR1 is SGHDN and CDR2 is FVKESK in the germline V gene. Trimming cost V 4 bases and J 8 bases, with 12 bases left between them. The CDR3 has 13 amino acids.

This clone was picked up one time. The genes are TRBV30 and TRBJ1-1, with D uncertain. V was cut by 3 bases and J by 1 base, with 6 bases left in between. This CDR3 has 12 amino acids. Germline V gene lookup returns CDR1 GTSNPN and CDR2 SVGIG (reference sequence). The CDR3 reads CAWRKGNTEAFF. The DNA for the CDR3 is TGTGCCTGGAGAAAAGGGAACACTGAAGCTTTCTTT.

The CDR3 DNA sequence: TGTGCCAGCAGACGGACAGGGGCCGACGAGCAGTACTTC. Residues: CASRRTGADEQYF. The V call is TRBV11-1, the J call TRBJ2-7; 9 bases are shared with TRBD1. Germline values: CDR1 SGHAT, CDR2 FQDESV (reference sequence). V trimming: 6 bases; J trimming: 5 bases; junction bases outside the gene matches: 5. CDR3 length: 13 residues.

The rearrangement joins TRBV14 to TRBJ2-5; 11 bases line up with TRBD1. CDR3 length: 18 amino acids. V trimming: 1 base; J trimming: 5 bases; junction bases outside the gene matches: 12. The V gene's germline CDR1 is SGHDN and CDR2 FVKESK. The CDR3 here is CASSQAFWTGGNVETQYF. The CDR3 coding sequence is TGTGCCAGCAGCCAAGCATTCTGGACAGGGGGCAATGTGGAGACCCAGTACTTC.

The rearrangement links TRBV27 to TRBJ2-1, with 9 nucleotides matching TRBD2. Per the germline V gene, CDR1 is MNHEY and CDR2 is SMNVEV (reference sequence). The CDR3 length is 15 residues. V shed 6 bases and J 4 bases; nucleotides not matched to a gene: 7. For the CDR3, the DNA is TGTGCCAGCAGCTACGGGACTAGCCCATACAATGAGCAGTTCTTC. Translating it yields CASSYGTSPYNEQFF.

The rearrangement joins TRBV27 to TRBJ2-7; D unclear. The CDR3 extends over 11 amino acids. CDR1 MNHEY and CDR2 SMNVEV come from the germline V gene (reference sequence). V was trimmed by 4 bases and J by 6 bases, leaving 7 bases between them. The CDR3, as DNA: TGTGCCAGCAGTTCCGGGCTCGAGCAGTACTTC. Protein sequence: CASSSGLEQYF.